The sequence of this T cell receptor (beta chain) was determined in a study of CD8 T cells in ankylosing spondylitis. General study findings and limits: In synovial fluid and blood from reactive arthritis, some motif variants were previously reported. Enrichment of disease-linked clones was reportedly significant in matched ankylosing spondylitis synovial fluid. CD8+ by phenotype, disease-linked clones were relatively rare in peripheral blood. Apparently characteristic of ankylosing spondylitis blood was a TCR beta motif (about 8 highly homologous variants).

For this clonotype: The antigen is undetermined.

Using quantitative 5'-RACE with molecular barcodes, the authors made TCR beta libraries. MiXCR was run by TCRdb on the 5' RACE reads, yielding one entry per CDR3 protein. The sample shows under 950,000 distinct CDR3 sequences, 15% to 20% of them seen only once. V lost 1 base, J lost 4 bases, and 4 bases lay in between. Germline V CDR1 and CDR2: LNHNV, YYDKDF (reference sequence). This CDR3 comprises 12 residues. V and J are TRBV15 and TRBJ1-2, with D unresolved. The TCR comes from a male donor with ankylosing spondylitis. Sequencing was performed on blood, either unsorted or a sorted T cell fraction (not recorded which). This CDR3 reads CATSRVGYGYTF. Here the CDR3 DNA reads TGTGCCACCAGCAGAGTTGGCTATGGCTACACCTTC.